These T cell receptor beta chains were read from a single sample in a study of T-cell reconstitution after alpha-beta-depleted transplantation in children. Each CDR3 protein gets one entry after TCRdb re-called the PCR reads with MiXCR. The sample lists 200,000 or so distinct CDR3 sequences; 5% to 7.5% were seen once. The sample here was PBMCs, taken before TCRalphabeta/CD19-depleted stem cell transplant. The receptor source for this set is a girl younger than two with combined immunodeficiency, due to receive a stem cell transplant. CDR3s include the opening cysteine and the closing phenylalanine or tryptophan. D genes are given only for firm matches.

CDR3: CASSLEPGLIYNEQFF; D: TRBD2; J: TRBJ2-1; V: TRBV5-6
CDR3: CATSYLQGGAHKNEQFF; D: TRBD1; J: TRBJ2-1; V: TRBV27
CDR3: CASSQYKGVGTEAFF; D: -; J: TRBJ1-1; V: TRBV16
CDR3: CASSFRTSPVGDIQYF; D: TRBD2; J: TRBJ2-4; V: TRBV28
CDR3: CASSSRLSDAYEQYF; D: -; J: TRBJ2-7; V: TRBV12-3/TRBV12-4
CDR3: CATSRDPGPSGNTIYF; D: -; J: TRBJ1-3; V: TRBV15
CDR3: CASSSAGVNTEAFF; D: -; J: TRBJ1-1; V: TRBV11-2
CDR3: CSASVRGSVRGPYEQYF; D: -; J: TRBJ2-7; V: TRBV20-1
CDR3: CASSRSRGRDQPQHF; D: -; J: TRBJ1-5; V: TRBV2
CDR3: CASSLGPGSSYEQYF; D: -; J: TRBJ2-7; V: TRBV7-2
CDR3: CASSQDPPSGRFYEQYF; D: TRBD2; J: TRBJ2-7; V: TRBV3-1
CDR3: CASSQDARVAGEWAEQFF; D: TRBD2; J: TRBJ2-1; V: TRBV4-3
CDR3: CASSPSGLDRQETQYF; D: TRBD2; J: TRBJ2-5; V: TRBV4-1
CDR3: CASSEIGGAVDTQYF; D: TRBD2; J: TRBJ2-3; V: TRBV7-3
CDR3: CSVEGSWQGAKVNEQFF; D: TRBD1; J: TRBJ2-1; V: TRBV29-1
CDR3: CASRQKYRDRGQGQPQHF; D: TRBD1; J: TRBJ1-5; V: TRBV3-1